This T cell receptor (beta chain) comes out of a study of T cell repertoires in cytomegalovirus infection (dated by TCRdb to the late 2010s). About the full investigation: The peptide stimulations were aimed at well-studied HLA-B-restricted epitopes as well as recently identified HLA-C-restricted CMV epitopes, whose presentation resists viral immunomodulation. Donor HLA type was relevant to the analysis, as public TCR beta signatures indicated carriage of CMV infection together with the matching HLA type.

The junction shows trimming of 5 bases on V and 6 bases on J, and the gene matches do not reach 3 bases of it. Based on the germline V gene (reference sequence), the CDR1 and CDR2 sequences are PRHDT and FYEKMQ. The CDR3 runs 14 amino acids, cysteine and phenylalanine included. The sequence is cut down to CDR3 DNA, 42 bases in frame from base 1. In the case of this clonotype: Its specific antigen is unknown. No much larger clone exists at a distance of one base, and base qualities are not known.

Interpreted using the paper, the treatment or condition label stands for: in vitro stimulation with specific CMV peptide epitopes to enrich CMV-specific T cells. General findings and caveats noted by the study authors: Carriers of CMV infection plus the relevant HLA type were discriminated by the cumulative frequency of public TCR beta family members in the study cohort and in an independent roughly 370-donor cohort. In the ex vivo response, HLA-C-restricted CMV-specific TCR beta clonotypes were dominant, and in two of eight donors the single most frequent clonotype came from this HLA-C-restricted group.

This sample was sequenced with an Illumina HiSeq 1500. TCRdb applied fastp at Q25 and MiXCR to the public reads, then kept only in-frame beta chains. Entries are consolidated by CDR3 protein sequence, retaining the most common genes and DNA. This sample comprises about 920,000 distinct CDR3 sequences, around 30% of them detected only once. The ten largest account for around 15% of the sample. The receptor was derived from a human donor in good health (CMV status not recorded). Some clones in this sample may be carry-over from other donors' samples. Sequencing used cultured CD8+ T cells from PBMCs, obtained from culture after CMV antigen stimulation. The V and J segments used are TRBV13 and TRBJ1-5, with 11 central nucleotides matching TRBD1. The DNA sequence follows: TGTGCCAGCAGCATGGGACAGGGGGTTCAGCCCCAGCATTTT. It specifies CASSMGQGVQPQHF.